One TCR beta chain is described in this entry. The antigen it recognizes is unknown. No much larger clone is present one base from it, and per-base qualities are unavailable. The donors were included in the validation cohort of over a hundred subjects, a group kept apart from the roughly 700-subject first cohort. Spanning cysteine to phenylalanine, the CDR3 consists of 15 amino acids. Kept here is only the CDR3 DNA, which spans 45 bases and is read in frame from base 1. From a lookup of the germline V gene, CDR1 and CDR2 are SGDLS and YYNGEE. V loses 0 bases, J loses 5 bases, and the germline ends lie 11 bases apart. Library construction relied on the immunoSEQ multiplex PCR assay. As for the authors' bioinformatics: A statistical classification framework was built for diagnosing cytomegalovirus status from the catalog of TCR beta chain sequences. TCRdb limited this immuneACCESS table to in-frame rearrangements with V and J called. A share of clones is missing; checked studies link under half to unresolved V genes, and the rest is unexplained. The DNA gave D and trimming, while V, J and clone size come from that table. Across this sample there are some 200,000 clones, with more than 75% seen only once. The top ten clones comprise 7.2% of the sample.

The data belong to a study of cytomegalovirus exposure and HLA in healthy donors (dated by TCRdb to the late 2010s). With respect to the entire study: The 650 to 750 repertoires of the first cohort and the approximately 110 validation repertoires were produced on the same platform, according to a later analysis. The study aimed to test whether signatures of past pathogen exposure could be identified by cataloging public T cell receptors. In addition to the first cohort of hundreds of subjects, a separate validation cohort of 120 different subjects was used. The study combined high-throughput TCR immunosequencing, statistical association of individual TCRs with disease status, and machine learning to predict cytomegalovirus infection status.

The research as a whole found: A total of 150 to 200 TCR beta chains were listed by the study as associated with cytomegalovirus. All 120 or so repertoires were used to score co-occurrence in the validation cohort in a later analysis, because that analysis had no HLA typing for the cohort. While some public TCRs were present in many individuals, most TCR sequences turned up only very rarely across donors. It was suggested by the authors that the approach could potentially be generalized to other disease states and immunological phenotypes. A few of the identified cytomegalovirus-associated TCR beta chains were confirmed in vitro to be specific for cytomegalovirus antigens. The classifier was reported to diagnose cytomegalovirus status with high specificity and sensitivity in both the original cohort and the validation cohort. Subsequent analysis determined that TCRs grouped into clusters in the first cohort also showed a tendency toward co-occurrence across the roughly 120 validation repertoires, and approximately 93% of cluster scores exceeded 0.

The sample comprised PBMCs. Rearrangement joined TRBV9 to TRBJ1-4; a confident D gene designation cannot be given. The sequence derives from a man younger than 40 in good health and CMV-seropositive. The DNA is TGTGCCAGCAGCGTAGGGGCCACCCGGAATGAAAAACTGTTTTTT. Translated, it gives CASSVGATRNEKLFF.